The 19 T cell receptor beta chains below were found in one sample sequenced in a study of technical replicates of blood from a few donors. Profiled with immunoSEQ multiplex PCR; TCRdb holds only in-frame clones, not every one. The table shows about 73,000 clones, with 93% occurring only once. Sequenced: T cells isolated from PBMCs. The receptors were gathered from a human donor in good health.

The count of this clone is one. The rearrangement uses TRBV6-1 and TRBJ2-7, with TRBD1 identical over 9 bases. CDR1 and CDR2 (germline): MNHNS, SASEGT. J was trimmed by 3 bases and V by 7 bases; bases with no gene match: 4. The CDR3 has 13 amino acids. The CDR3, as DNA: TGTGCCAGCACCCCGGGACAGGGCTACGAGCAGTACTTC. This encodes CASTPGQGYEQYF.

This rearrangement joins TRBV5-6 to TRBJ2-1; 9 bases map to TRBD2. The germline V gene encodes CDR1 SGHDT and CDR2 YYEEEE. The CDR3 loop spans 13 amino acids. Trimming removed 4 bases from V and 7 bases from J; junction bases left unmatched: 3. The CDR3 region is CASSLGLANEQFF. The CDR3 nucleotides read TGTGCCAGCAGCCTAGGACTAGCGAATGAGCAGTTCTTC.

V and J are TRBV6-4 and TRBJ2-1; a possible D gene is TRBD1 (6 bases). The CDR3 loop spans 14 amino acids. Trimming pared 3 bases from V and 4 bases from J, leaving 10 bases between. Germline CDR1 reads MRHNA; CDR2 reads SNTAGT. DNA for the CDR3: TGTGCCAGCAGTGAACACAGGGCTTACAATGAGCAGTTCTTC. This encodes CASSEHRAYNEQFF.

The chain couples TRBV28 to TRBJ1-2; D is uncertain. This CDR3 has 18 residues. In germline, CDR1 is MDHEN, CDR2 SYDVKM. V was pared by 5 bases and J by 3 bases, with 25 bases between. The CDR3 loop reads CASSPRVARQVIDYGYTF. For the CDR3, the DNA is TGTGCCAGCAGTCCGCGGGTTGCAAGGCAGGTCATCGACTATGGCTACACCTTC.

The V and J genes are TRBV11-2 and TRBJ2-1; possible D gene TRBD2, 5 bases. Trimming cost V 5 bases and J 0 bases, with 14 bases left between them. The CDR3 runs to 16 residues. From germline, CDR1 is SGHAT and CDR2 FQNNGV. CDR3 DNA: TGTGCCAGCAGCCCCATTCGGGGAGACTCCTACAATGAGCAGTTCTTC. Protein: CASSPIRGDSYNEQFF. Using reference TRBV11-2 and TRBJ2-1 for the parts outside the CDR3, the full variable domain is EAGVAQSPRYKIIEKRQSVAFWCNPISGHATLYWYQQILGQGPKLLIQFQNNGVVDDSQLPKDRFSAERLKGVDSTLKIQPAKLEDSAVYLCASSPIRGDSYNEQFFGPGTRLTVL.

The V gene is TRBV27, the J gene TRBJ2-7, with 8 bases that match TRBD1. There are 15 residues in the CDR3. The ends lost 4 bases at V and 1 base at J; junction bases unmatched: 6. CDR1 MNHEY and CDR2 SMNVEV come from the germline V gene (reference sequence). The CDR3 DNA follows: TGTGCCAGCAGTTCGGGACAGGTTGGATCCTACGAGCAGTACTTC. This gives the protein CASSSGQVGSYEQYF.

The chain uses TRBV6-5 and TRBJ2-3; TRBD1 matches at 7 bases. V lost 4 bases, J lost 7 bases, and 11 bases stayed unmatched. Germline assignment: CDR1 MNHEY and CDR2 SVGAGI. This CDR3 comprises 15 residues. The DNA for the CDR3 is TGTGCCAGCAGTTGGGACAGTTCGTTAGGATATACGCAGTATTTT. Its translation: CASSWDSSLGYTQYF.

The chain recombines TRBV19 with TRBJ2-7, with TRBD1 matching over 8 bases. The CDR3 spans 14 residues. V shed 7 bases, J shed 1 base, and the junction held 6 bases outside the gene matches. Looked up from germline, CDR1 is LNHDA and CDR2 is SQIVND (reference sequence). CDR3 DNA sequence: TGTGCCAGTACCCCGACAGGGGAATCCTACGAGCAGTACTTC. This gives the protein CASTPTGESYEQYF.

V and J are TRBV5-1 and TRBJ1-2; TRBD1 might be the D (6 bases). The CDR3 has 14 residues. The ends were cut back, 2 bases at V and 8 bases at J, with 16 bases in the middle. In germline, CDR1 is SGHRS, CDR2 YFSETQ. The CDR3 loop is CASSLMTGVEGYTF. The DNA for the CDR3 is TGCGCCAGCAGCTTAATGACAGGCGTAGAAGGCTACACCTTC.

This rearrangement joins TRBV5-1 to TRBJ1-2; 7 nucleotides agree with TRBD1. Germline V gene lookup returns CDR1 SGHRS and CDR2 YFSETQ. The trim removed 5 bases at V and 2 bases at J, leaving 9 bases unmatched. CDR3 length: 15 amino acids. The CDR3 here is CASRPKPTGNYGYTF. The CDR3 DNA is TGCGCCAGCAGACCCAAACCGACAGGGAACTATGGCTACACCTTC.

The sample holds one count of this clone. This chain links TRBV29-1 with TRBJ2-1; 9 bases match TRBD1. CDR1 and CDR2 from the germline V gene are SQVTM and ANQGSEA. Trimming cost V 4 bases and J 0 bases; bases outside gene matches: 7. The CDR3 spans 16 residues. The CDR3 region is CSVGGQGGYSYNEQFF. The CDR3 coding sequence is TGCAGCGTTGGGGGACAGGGCGGGTACTCCTACAATGAGCAGTTCTTC.

CDR3 in amino acids: CASSPERGLPLNTEAFF. DNA of the CDR3: TGTGCCAGCAGTCCAGAACGGGGTTTACCCTTGAACACTGAAGCTTTCTTT. The chain links TRBV7-9 to TRBJ1-1; unclear D gene. Germline CDR1 reads SEHNR; CDR2 reads FQNEAQ (reference sequence). This CDR3 spans 17 amino acids. The V and J ends lost 6 bases and 0 bases respectively, with 20 bases between them.

This clone was detected only a few times. The chain carries TRBV11-1 and TRBJ2-7; unclear D gene. The CDR3 contains 14 residues. Germline V gene sequence: CDR1 SGHAT, CDR2 FQDESV (reference sequence). V was trimmed by 0 bases and J by 2 bases, leaving 8 bases between them. CDR3 DNA sequence: TGTGCCAGCAGCTTAGCACCAGATGCCTACGAGCAGTACTTC. Protein sequence: CASSLAPDAYEQYF.

The chain couples TRBV13 to TRBJ2-7, with D perhaps matching TRBD2 (6 bases). The CDR3 is made up of 16 amino acids. Germline V lookup: CDR1 PRHDT, CDR2 FYEKMQ (reference sequence). Between the trimmed V and J ends, which lost 0 bases and 2 bases, there was a span of 14 bases. The CDR3 sequence: CASSLGTAGTTYEQYF. The CDR3 DNA reads as TGTGCCAGCAGCTTAGGGACGGCGGGAACTACCTACGAGCAGTACTTC. Supplemented by reference TRBV13 and TRBJ2-7, the full variable domain reads AAGVIQSPRHLIKEKRETATLKCYPIPRHDTVYWYQQGPGQDPQFLISFYEKMQSDKGSIPDRFSAQQFSDYHSELNMSSLELGDSALYFCASSLGTAGTTYEQYFGPGTRLTVT.

This clone was observed a handful of times. This sequence joins TRBV19 and TRBJ1-1, with TRBD1 as a possible D gene (5 bases). The CDR3 has 18 amino acids. From germline, CDR1 is LNHDA and CDR2 SQIVND (reference sequence). Trimming shortened V by 2 bases and J by 1 base, and 20 bases separated the two germline ends. The CDR3 sequence is CASSISGEGPQRNTEAFF. CDR3 sequence (DNA): TGTGCCAGTAGTATATCGGGGGAGGGTCCCCAACGGAACACTGAAGCTTTCTTT. The full variable domain, completed using reference TRBV19 and TRBJ1-1, is DGGITQSPKYLFRKEGQNVTLSCEQNLNHDAMYWYRQDPGQGLRLIYYSQIVNDFQKGDIAEGYSVSREKKESFPLTVTSAQKNPTAFYLCASSISGEGPQRNTEAFFGQGTRLTVV.

V and J are TRBV6-1 and TRBJ1-3; possible D gene TRBD1, 6 bases. This CDR3 comprises 15 residues. CDR1 is MNHNS, CDR2 SASEGT, per germline. V was shortened by 6 bases and J by 2 bases, with 14 bases between the two germline ends. The CDR3 reads CASRPDSRPGNTIYF. CDR3 nucleotides: TGTGCCAGCAGGCCGGACAGTCGACCTGGAAACACCATATATTTT.

The chain combines TRBV7-6 with TRBJ2-7, with D possibly TRBD2 on 6 matching bases. Germline loops: CDR1 SGHVS, CDR2 FNYEAQ. The CDR3 extends over 18 amino acids. With 2 bases removed from V and 4 bases from J, the gap between germline ends came to 24 bases. The CDR3 sequence is CASSLIKRRGPLLYEQYF. The CDR3 nucleotides are TGTGCCAGCAGCTTAATCAAAAGGCGGGGTCCCCTCCTTTACGAGCAGTACTTC. Supplemented by reference TRBV7-6 and TRBJ2-7, the full variable domain reads GAGVSQSPRYKVTKRGQDVALRCDPISGHVSLYWYRQALGQGPEFLTYFNYEAQQDKSGLPNDRFSAERPEGSISTLTIQRTEQRDSAMYRCASSLIKRRGPLLYEQYFGPGTRLTVT.

This clone was observed a single time. The chain employs TRBV5-1 and TRBJ1-1, with 9 bases that match TRBD1. Unmatched junction bases numbered 2, after V lost 1 base and J lost 1 base. The CDR3 runs 15 residues. Germline CDR1 SGHRS, CDR2 YFSETQ. This CDR3 reads CASSLLGQGNTEAFF. The CDR3 nucleotides read TGCGCCAGCAGCTTGCTGGGACAGGGGAACACTGAAGCTTTCTTT.

The chain joins TRBV11-3 to TRBJ2-3, with 9 bases fitting TRBD1. Trimming took 0 bases from V and 0 from J; bases not matched to a gene: 7. Germline assignment: CDR1 SGHNT and CDR2 YENEEA. The CDR3 extends over 18 amino acids. CDR3 sequence: CASSLEEGQGTSTDTQYF. The CDR3, as DNA: TGTGCCAGCAGCTTAGAGGAGGGACAGGGTACTAGCACAGATACGCAGTATTTT.